Listed below are T cell receptor beta chains from one sample, sequenced in a study of shared clonotypes between healthy human individuals. This table comes from immunoSEQ multiplex PCR, and its TCRdb copy is limited to in-frame clones, with some not included. This table holds some 1,100,000 clones, 75% to 85% found once. The sequenced sample was memory CD4+ T cells from PBMCs. Receptors originate from a man in his late teens or twenties in good health. Some clones in this sample may be carry-over from other donors' samples. Both conserved end residues are part of each CDR3. The order of the fields is CDR3 protein, CDR3 DNA, V gene, D gene, J gene, clone size. D genes are given only for firm matches. Clone size appears in some rows only: once, few, many, or a class for an expanded clone.

CDR3: CAISETGTEGLSYEQYF; DNA: TGTGCCATCAGTGAGACCGGGACGGAGGGACTGTCCTACGAGCAGTACTTC; V: TRBV10-3; D: .; J: TRBJ2-7; size: few
CDR3: CASSPTSGRERTYTGELFF; DNA: TGTGCCAGCAGCCCGACTAGCGGGAGAGAGAGGACTTACACCGGGGAGCTGTTTTTT; V: TRBV11-3; D: TRBD2; J: TRBJ2-2; size: .
CDR3: CASSLAGGRTGELFF; DNA: TGCGCCAGCAGCTTGGCGGGAGGACGGACCGGGGAGCTGTTTTTT; V: TRBV5-1; D: TRBD2; J: TRBJ2-2; size: .
CDR3: CASRFGEFQETQYF; DNA: TGTGCCAGCAGATTCGGGGAATTTCAAGAGACCCAGTACTTC; V: TRBV2; D: .; J: TRBJ2-5; size: .
CDR3: CASSVQGAYGYTF; DNA: TGTGCCAGCAGCGTCCAGGGTGCCTATGGCTACACCTTC; V: TRBV7-2; D: .; J: TRBJ1-2; size: few
CDR3: CASSLEALNEKLFF; DNA: TGCGCCAGCAGCTTGGAGGCCCTTAATGAAAAACTGTTTTTT; V: TRBV5-1; D: .; J: TRBJ1-4; size: .
CDR3: CASSLFSDTEAFF; DNA: TGTGCCAGCAGCTTGTTTTCTGACACTGAAGCTTTCTTT; V: TRBV5-4; D: .; J: TRBJ1-1; size: once
CDR3: CASSRGQAEAFF; DNA: TGTGCCAGCAGCCGCGGACAGGCTGAAGCTTTCTTT; V: TRBV7-9; D: TRBD1; J: TRBJ1-1; size: .
CDR3: CASSPAGLAENEQFF; DNA: TGCGCCAGCAGCCCGGCGGGACTAGCGGAGAATGAGCAGTTCTTC; V: TRBV5-1; D: TRBD2; J: TRBJ2-1; size: few
CDR3: CASSEAHTNEKLFF; DNA: TGTGCCAGCAGTGAAGCGCACACTAATGAAAAACTGTTTTTT; V: TRBV6-1; D: .; J: TRBJ1-4; size: .
CDR3: CASSPTPGQQETQYF; DNA: TGTGCCAGCAGTCCTACACCGGGACAGCAAGAGACCCAGTACTTC; V: TRBV6-5; D: TRBD1; J: TRBJ2-5; size: .
CDR3: CASSLGGRGRVGYTF; DNA: TGTGCCAGCAGTTTAGGCGGCAGGGGGCGCGTCGGCTACACCTTC; V: TRBV28; D: TRBD1; J: TRBJ1-2; size: .
CDR3: CASGTGGSDTQYF; DNA: TGCGCCAGCGGGACAGGGGGGTCAGATACGCAGTATTTT; V: TRBV5-1; D: TRBD1; J: TRBJ2-3; size: .
CDR3: CASSIQGGRTGELFF; DNA: TGTGCCAGTAGTATACAAGGGGGGAGGACCGGGGAGCTGTTTTTT; V: TRBV19; D: .; J: TRBJ2-2; size: .
CDR3: CASSLKGGGSNQPQHF; DNA: TGTGCCAGCAGCTTAAAGGGCGGAGGAAGCAATCAGCCCCAGCATTTT; V: TRBV7-8; D: .; J: TRBJ1-5; size: .
CDR3: CASSLILRTGTYEQYF; DNA: TGTGCCAGCAGTTTAATTCTGCGGACAGGGACCTACGAGCAGTACTTC; V: TRBV28; D: TRBD1; J: TRBJ2-7; size: .
CDR3: CASSAGVAGVIRESQYF; DNA: TGCGCCAGCAGCGCTGGGGTAGCGGGAGTTATAAGAGAGTCCCAGTACTTC; V: TRBV4-1; D: TRBD2; J: TRBJ2-5; size: .
CDR3: CASSVGTGSYEQYF; DNA: TGTGCCAGCAGTGTCGGGACAGGGTCCTACGAGCAGTACTTC; V: TRBV6-1; D: TRBD1; J: TRBJ2-7; size: .
CDR3: CAWSVDATFPPIGEQYF; DNA: TGTGCCTGGAGTGTAGATGCGACATTTCCCCCGATAGGCGAGCAGTACTTC; V: TRBV30; D: .; J: TRBJ2-7; size: .
CDR3: CASSRGGPWYNEQFF; DNA: TGCGCCAGCAGCCGTGGAGGGCCGTGGTACAATGAGCAGTTCTTC; V: TRBV4-1; D: .; J: TRBJ2-1; size: few
CDR3: CASSFQGDNEQFF; DNA: TGCGCCAGCAGCTTCCAGGGTGACAATGAGCAGTTCTTC; V: TRBV5-1; D: .; J: TRBJ2-1; size: .
CDR3: CASSQDRKGDGEKLFF; DNA: TGTGCCAGCAGCCAAGATCGGAAGGGGGACGGTGAAAAACTGTTTTTT; V: TRBV4-2; D: .; J: TRBJ1-4; size: many
CDR3: CASSLASGSEQFF; DNA: TGTGCCAGCAGTTTGGCTAGTGGGAGTGAGCAGTTCTTC; V: TRBV28; D: .; J: TRBJ2-1; size: once
CDR3: CASSIPGGPREQYF; DNA: TGTGCCAGTAGTATCCCGGGAGGGCCGCGGGAGCAGTACTTC; V: TRBV19; D: TRBD2; J: TRBJ2-7; size: .
CDR3: CASSPPLITRGVF; DNA: TGTGCCAGCAGCCCCCCGCTGATCACACGGGGGGTCTTC; V: TRBV7-9; D: TRBD2; J: TRBJ2-1; size: .
CDR3: CASSVASGSTDTQYF; DNA: TGTGCCAGCAGCGTAGCCAGCGGTAGCACAGATACGCAGTATTTT; V: TRBV9; D: .; J: TRBJ2-3; size: .
CDR3: CASTQQGAASGNTIYF; DNA: TGTGCCAGTACCCAACAGGGAGCCGCCTCTGGAAACACCATATATTTT; V: TRBV19; D: .; J: TRBJ1-3; size: few
CDR3: CASSVGLAGSQYF; DNA: TGTGCCAGCAGCGTAGGACTAGCGGGTAGCCAGTACTTC; V: TRBV9; D: TRBD2; J: TRBJ2-5; size: .
CDR3: CSASTAGGPLF; DNA: TGCAGTGCTAGTACGGCGGGAGGACCCCTCTTC; V: TRBV20-1; D: TRBD2; J: TRBJ2-1; size: .
CDR3: CASRLTGGRGEQYF; DNA: TGCGCCAGCAGGTTGACAGGGGGTAGGGGTGAGCAGTACTTC; V: TRBV10-2; D: TRBD1; J: TRBJ2-7; size: .
CDR3: CASSSVGNGGNTIYF; DNA: TGTGCCAGCAGCAGCGTTGGTAACGGTGGAAACACCATATATTTT; V: TRBV28; D: .; J: TRBJ1-3; size: .
CDR3: CSAGEMNGETQYF; DNA: TGCAGCGCTGGTGAGATGAACGGGGAGACCCAGTACTTC; V: TRBV29-1; D: .; J: TRBJ2-5; size: .
CDR3: CASSLKGYGYTF; DNA: TGTGCCAGCAGCCTAAAAGGCTATGGCTACACCTTC; V: TRBV27; D: .; J: TRBJ1-2; size: .
CDR3: CASSPPSSGETQYF; DNA: TGTGCCAGCTCACCACCGAGCAGCGGGGAGACCCAGTACTTC; V: TRBV18; D: .; J: TRBJ2-5; size: once
CDR3: CAKGRGKEDGYTF; DNA: TGTGCCAAAGGGCGGGGGAAAGAGGATGGCTACACCTTC; V: TRBV5-3; D: .; J: TRBJ1-2; size: .
CDR3: CASSLYQAGGADTQYF; DNA: TGTGCCAGCAGCTTATATCAGGCGGGAGGGGCAGATACGCAGTATTTT; V: TRBV7-2; D: TRBD2; J: TRBJ2-3; size: .
CDR3: CASSSGLASEQYF; DNA: TGTGCCAGCAGCTCGGGACTAGCGTCCGAGCAGTACTTC; V: TRBV7-3; D: TRBD2; J: TRBJ2-7; size: once
CDR3: CASSQDSYPYEQYF; DNA: TGCGCCAGCAGCCAGGACTCCTACCCTTACGAGCAGTACTTC; V: TRBV5-1; D: .; J: TRBJ2-7; size: .
CDR3: CASSYRANYGYTF; DNA: TGTGCCAGTAGCTACAGGGCTAACTATGGCTACACCTTC; V: TRBV19; D: .; J: TRBJ1-2; size: .
CDR3: CASRGTSKYEQYF; DNA: TGTGCCAGCAGGGGGACTAGTAAGTACGAGCAGTACTTC; V: TRBV6-1; D: TRBD2; J: TRBJ2-7; size: .
CDR3: CASSHGRSRPSGNTIYF; DNA: TGCGCCAGCAGCCACGGACGGTCAAGACCCTCTGGAAACACCATATATTTT; V: TRBV4-3; D: .; J: TRBJ1-3; size: .
CDR3: CASSLPGSGNTIYF; DNA: TGCGCCAGCAGCTTGCCGGGCTCTGGAAACACCATATATTTT; V: TRBV5-1; D: .; J: TRBJ1-3; size: .
CDR3: CASSPVGTQYF; DNA: TGTGCCAGCAGCCCCGTTGGGACCCAGTACTTC; V: TRBV7-9; D: .; J: TRBJ2-5; size: .
CDR3: CATSRGGSGGSETQYF; DNA: TGTGCCACCAGCAGAGGTGGATCGGGAGGTAGCGAGACCCAGTACTTC; V: TRBV15; D: TRBD2; J: TRBJ2-5; size: .
CDR3: CASTGLAGSGANVLTF; DNA: TGTGCCAGCACCGGACTAGCGGGCTCTGGGGCCAACGTCCTGACTTTC; V: TRBV2; D: TRBD2; J: TRBJ2-6; size: once
CDR3: CASSLAGTSGGSYEQYF; DNA: TGCGCCAGCAGCTTGGCCGGGACTAGCGGGGGCTCCTACGAGCAGTACTTC; V: TRBV5-1; D: TRBD2; J: TRBJ2-7; size: once
CDR3: CASSENSPETQYF; DNA: TGTGCCAGCAGCGAAAACTCCCCAGAGACCCAGTACTTC; V: TRBV28; D: .; J: TRBJ2-5; size: once
CDR3: CAITIAGVDTQYF; DNA: TGTGCCATCACCATAGCGGGAGTGGATACGCAGTATTTT; V: TRBV10-3; D: TRBD2; J: TRBJ2-3; size: once
CDR3: CASSVSRNEQFF; DNA: TGCGCCAGCAGCGTCTCGAGGAATGAGCAGTTCTTC; V: TRBV5-1; D: .; J: TRBJ2-1; size: .
CDR3: CASSSNGGHTGELFF; DNA: TGCGCCAGCAGCTCCAATGGGGGGCACACCGGGGAGCTGTTTTTT; V: TRBV5-1; D: .; J: TRBJ2-2; size: .